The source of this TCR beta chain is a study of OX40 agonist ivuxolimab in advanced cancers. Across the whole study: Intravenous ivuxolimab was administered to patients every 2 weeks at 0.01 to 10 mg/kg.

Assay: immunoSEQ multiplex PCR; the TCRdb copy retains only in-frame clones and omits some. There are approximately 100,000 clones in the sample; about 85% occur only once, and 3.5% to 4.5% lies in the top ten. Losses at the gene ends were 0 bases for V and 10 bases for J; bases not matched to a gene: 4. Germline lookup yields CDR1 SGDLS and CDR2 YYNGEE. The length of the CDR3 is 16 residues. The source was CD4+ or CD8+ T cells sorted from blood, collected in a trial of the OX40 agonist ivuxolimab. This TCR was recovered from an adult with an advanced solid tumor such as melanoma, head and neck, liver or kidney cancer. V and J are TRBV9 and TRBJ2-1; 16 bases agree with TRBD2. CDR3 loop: CASSVGGLAGGVEQFF. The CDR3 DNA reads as TGTGCCAGCAGCGTAGGGGGACTAGCGGGAGGGGTGGAGCAGTTCTTC.